A single sample is the source of the 25 T cell receptor beta chains below, sequenced in a study of blood T cell repertoires in COVID-19. Assay: immunoSEQ multiplex PCR; the TCRdb copy retains only in-frame clones and omits some. Among under 400,000 clones listed, 88% were seen once. Sequenced sample: peripheral blood. The receptors come from a woman aged 25 to 45 with COVID-19, enrolled during active disease.

This clone was detected a few times. The chain combines TRBV11-2 with TRBJ1-1, with unresolved D. V lost 5 bases, J lost 0 bases, and 10 bases lay in between. This CDR3 spans 14 amino acids. CDR1 is SGHAT, CDR2 FQNNGV, per germline. The CDR3 region is CASSPRDMNTEAFF. As DNA, the CDR3 is TGTGCCAGCAGCCCCAGAGACATGAACACTGAAGCTTTCTTT.

This chain links TRBV28 with TRBJ1-2; TRBD1 might be the D (5 bases). The CDR3 is made up of 12 amino acids. Germline-derived CDR1 and CDR2 are MDHEN and SYDVKM. V lost 7 bases, J lost 5 bases, and 11 bases lay in between. The CDR3 reads CASISGGYGYTF. The CDR3 nucleotides read TGTGCCAGCATCTCCGGGGGGTATGGCTACACCTTC.

The rearrangement links TRBV2 to TRBJ1-5, with TRBD1 matching 9 bases. Losses at the gene ends were 7 bases for V and 3 bases for J; bases not matched to a gene: 7. This CDR3 contains 15 residues. Germline V lookup: CDR1 SNHLY, CDR2 FYNNEI. CDR3 loop: CASTRTGAPNQPQHF. CDR3 sequence (DNA): TGTGCCAGCACTCGGACAGGGGCTCCCAATCAGCCCCAGCATTTT. Based on the CDR3 plus reference TRBV2 and TRBJ1-5, the full variable domain is EPEVTQTPSHQVTQMGQEVILRCVPISNHLYFYWYRQILGQKVEFLVSFYNNEISEKSEIFDDQFSVERPDGSNFTLKIRSTKLEDSAMYFCASTRTGAPNQPQHFGDGTRLSIL.

The chain couples TRBV5-1 to TRBJ1-1; D is possibly TRBD1 (6 bases). This CDR3 contains 13 residues. Trimming stripped 4 bases from V and 8 bases from J, with 15 bases between. The germline V gene encodes CDR1 SGHRS and CDR2 YFSETQ. Here the CDR3 reads CASSPLQGPEAFF. The CDR3, as DNA: TGCGCCAGCAGCCCCTTACAGGGCCCCGAAGCTTTCTTT.

This sequence joins TRBV11-3 and TRBJ2-7, with 8 bases matching TRBD1. Germline CDR1 reads SGHNT; CDR2 reads YENEEA. The CDR3 sequence is 16 residues long. The J segment lost 2 bases and the V segment lost 5 bases, leaving 11 bases of the junction unmatched. DNA of the CDR3: TGTGCCAGCAGCCCTGTCCGGACAGGGAACACCTACGAGCAGTACTTC. Its protein product is CASSPVRTGNTYEQYF.

The rearrangement links TRBV7-2 to TRBJ1-2; TRBD1 is a possible D gene (6 bases). Germline V lookup: CDR1 SGHTA, CDR2 FQGNSA. The CDR3 totals 14 residues. Trimming shortened V by 5 bases and J by 4 bases, and 14 bases separated the two germline ends. CDR3 region: CASSPRGGGYGYTF. CDR3 DNA: TGTGCCAGCAGCCCCCGGGGGGGCGGCTATGGCTACACCTTC.

The chain has TRBV18 and TRBJ1-5, with D perhaps TRBD1 (6 bases). The CDR3 covers 13 residues. The V end was cut by 6 bases, the J end by 6 bases, with 12 bases between. Per the germline V gene, CDR1 is KGHSH and CDR2 is LQKENI. CDR3 protein: CASSQEGVQPQHF. CDR3 DNA sequence: TGTGCCAGCTCCCAAGAGGGGGTTCAGCCCCAGCATTTT. The whole variable domain, filled in from reference TRBV18 and TRBJ1-5, reads NAGVMQNPRHLVRRRGQEARLRCSPMKGHSHVYWYRQLPEEGLKFMVYLQKENIIDESGMPKERFSAEFPKEGPSILRIQQVVRGDSAAYFCASSQEGVQPQHFGDGTRLSIL.

This sequence joins TRBV28 and TRBJ1-1; the match to TRBD1 covers 8 bases. The CDR3 contains 14 residues. J gave up 4 bases and V 8 bases, and 9 bases lay outside the gene matches. Per germline, CDR1 MDHEN and CDR2 SYDVKM. Here the CDR3 reads CASGDRGSGTEAFF. The CDR3 DNA reads as TGTGCCAGCGGCGACAGGGGCAGCGGCACTGAAGCTTTCTTT.

This chain connects TRBV19 to TRBJ1-2, with D hard to call. This CDR3 is built from 11 residues. Trimming removed 6 bases from V and 3 bases from J, with 5 bases in between. Germline CDR1 and CDR2: LNHDA and SQIVND (reference sequence). DNA for the CDR3: TGTGCCAGTAGGACTCACTATGGCTACACCTTC. The encoded protein is CASRTHYGYTF. The entire variable domain, with the rest obtained from reference TRBV19 and TRBJ1-2, is as follows: DGGITQSPKYLFRKEGQNVTLSCEQNLNHDAMYWYRQDPGQGLRLIYYSQIVNDFQKGDIAEGYSVSREKKESFPLTVTSAQKNPTAFYLCASRTHYGYTFGSGTRLTVV.

The chain recombines TRBV7-2 with TRBJ2-3; TRBD2 aligns across 12 bases. Per germline, CDR1 SGHTA and CDR2 FQGNSA. CDR3 length: 14 residues. The trim removed 3 bases at V and 9 bases at J, leaving 4 bases unmatched. The DNA for the CDR3 is TGTGCCAGCAGCTTGCCTAGCGGGGGGGTAACGCAGTATTTT. Protein: CASSLPSGGVTQYF.

This clone was seen more than once but under ten times. V is TRBV11-2 and J is TRBJ2-7, with 11 bases matching TRBD1. This CDR3 has 15 amino acids. From germline, CDR1 is SGHAT and CDR2 FQNNGV. Trimming took 5 bases from V and 3 from J; bases not matched to a gene: 6. The CDR3 region is CASSIAGTGGYEQYF. As DNA, the CDR3 is TGTGCCAGCAGCATTGCCGGGACAGGGGGCTACGAGCAGTACTTC. Drawing the rest from reference TRBV11-2 and TRBJ2-7, the complete variable domain is EAGVAQSPRYKIIEKRQSVAFWCNPISGHATLYWYQQILGQGPKLLIQFQNNGVVDDSQLPKDRFSAERLKGVDSTLKIQPAKLEDSAVYLCASSIAGTGGYEQYFGPGTRLTVT.

The chain couples TRBV2 to TRBJ2-1; 9 bases agree with TRBD1. This CDR3 contains 13 residues. Germline CDR1 is SNHLY and CDR2 is FYNNEI. Trimming at V came to 6 bases and at J to 14 bases, leaving 11 bases not matched to a gene. CDR3 in DNA: TGTGCCAGCAGAAATCTTAGACAGGGGGACGAGTTCTTC. Residues: CASRNLRQGDEFF.

This clone was counted once. The V call is TRBV5-4, the J call TRBJ2-1, with 9 bases lining up with TRBD2. J gave up 6 bases and V 5 bases, and 6 bases lay outside the gene matches. Germline CDR1 reads SGHNT; CDR2 reads YYREEE (reference sequence). The CDR3 sequence is 14 residues long. The CDR3 spells CASRGLAAGNEQFF. DNA of the CDR3: TGTGCCAGCAGGGGACTAGCAGCTGGCAATGAGCAGTTCTTC.

This chain joins TRBV7-8 and TRBJ2-2, with 13 bases matching TRBD2. Germline V gene data show CDR1 as SGHVS and CDR2 as FQNEAQ. The CDR3 has 15 residues. Germline trimming cut 3 bases from V and 5 bases from J; bases unmatched to any gene: 0. CDR3 protein: CASSLGLAGTGELFF. For the CDR3, the DNA is TGTGCCAGCAGCTTGGGACTAGCGGGAACCGGGGAGCTGTTTTTT. The variable domain in full, with the rest retrieved from reference TRBV7-8 and TRBJ2-2, is GAGVSQSPRYKVAKRGQDVALRCDPISGHVSLFWYQQALGQGPEFLTYFQNEAQLDKSGLPSDRFFAERPEGSVSTLKIQRTQQEDSAVYLCASSLGLAGTGELFFGEGSRLTVL.

The genes are TRBV5-3 and TRBJ1-5; TRBD1 matches at 7 bases. TRBV5-3 is treated as an ORF (open reading frame) with a function not yet certain. This CDR3 comprises 16 residues. V lost 4 bases to trimming and J lost 4 bases; unmatched junction nucleotides: 11. CDR3 in DNA: TGTGCCAGAAGCCCCCTACAGGGGTGTAGGAATCAGCCCCAGCATTTT. Protein sequence: CARSPLQGCRNQPQHF.

The chain joins TRBV7-8 to TRBJ1-5; TRBD1 matches at 8 bases. CDR3 length: 17 residues. Germline V lookup: CDR1 SGHVS, CDR2 FQNEAQ. The J segment lost 2 bases and the V segment lost 5 bases, leaving 11 bases of the junction unmatched. CDR3 sequence (DNA): TGTGCCAGCAGCACCCACCCCCAGGGGGCGCGCAATCAGCCCCAGCATTTT. This translates into CASSTHPQGARNQPQHF.

As DNA, the CDR3 is TGTGCCAGCAGCCAAGAATTGAGACAGGAAACTGAAGCTTTCTTT. It codes for CASSQELRQETEAFF. This chain uses TRBV3-1 (or the pseudogene TRBV3-2) with TRBJ1-1, with D possibly TRBD1 on 6 matching bases. The V gene lost 0 bases and the J gene lost 5 bases, with 13 bases spanning the gap. The CDR3 has 15 residues. CDR1 and CDR2 (germline): LGHDT, YNNKEL (reference sequence).

The chain links TRBV6-6 to TRBJ2-5, with 11 nucleotides matching TRBD2. The J segment lost 3 bases and the V segment lost 6 bases, leaving 6 bases of the junction unmatched. Germline loops: CDR1 MNHNY, CDR2 SVGAGI (reference sequence). The CDR3 is 15 amino acids. CDR3 loop: CASRRELAGEETQYF. The CDR3 DNA sequence: TGTGCCAGCAGGCGGGAACTAGCGGGGGAAGAGACCCAGTACTTC.

This rearrangement joins TRBV6-5 to TRBJ2-4; D is possibly TRBD1 (6 bases). The V gene's germline CDR1 is MNHEY and CDR2 SVGAGI. V lost 7 bases, J lost 6 bases, and 16 bases lay in between. The CDR3 consists of 14 residues. The CDR3 loop reads CASNRQGTLNIQYF. The CDR3 DNA reads TGTGCCAGCAACCGACAAGGGACACTAAACATTCAGTACTTC.

The genes are TRBV5-6 and TRBJ2-7, with 7 positions matching TRBD2. Germline V gene lookup returns CDR1 SGHDT and CDR2 YYEEEE. The CDR3 covers 13 residues. V gave up 4 bases and J gave up 2 bases; unmatched junction bases: 3. The CDR3 sequence is CASSRLATYEQYF. In nucleotides, the CDR3 is TGTGCCAGCAGCCGACTAGCAACCTACGAGCAGTACTTC.

The chain carries TRBV15 and TRBJ1-2; a possible D gene is TRBD1 (6 bases). The CDR3 extends over 13 amino acids. Germline assignment: CDR1 LNHNV and CDR2 YYDKDF (reference sequence). Trimming took 5 bases from V and 3 from J, leaving 10 bases between them. The DNA of the CDR3 is TGTGCCACCAGCCCCGAGGGGGACTATGGCTACACCTTC. Encoded protein: CATSPEGDYGYTF.

The V gene is TRBV11-2, the J gene TRBJ2-3; D gene unclear. The CDR3 is made up of 12 amino acids. CDR1 SGHAT and CDR2 FQNNGV come from the germline V gene. Trimming took 4 bases from V and 0 from J, leaving 2 bases between them. CDR3 sequence: CASSSSTDTQYF. As DNA, the CDR3 is TGTGCCAGCAGCTCAAGCACAGATACGCAGTATTTT. Using reference TRBV11-2 and TRBJ2-3 for the parts outside the CDR3, the full variable domain is EAGVAQSPRYKIIEKRQSVAFWCNPISGHATLYWYQQILGQGPKLLIQFQNNGVVDDSQLPKDRFSAERLKGVDSTLKIQPAKLEDSAVYLCASSSSTDTQYFGPGTRLTVL.

This chain uses TRBV28 with TRBJ1-2; possible D gene TRBD1, 5 bases. The V and J ends lost 2 bases and 0 bases respectively, with 7 bases between them. Germline V gene lookup returns CDR1 MDHEN and CDR2 SYDVKM. This CDR3 is built from 14 residues. As DNA, the CDR3 is TGTGCCAGCAGTTTACAGGGAACTAACTATGGCTACACCTTC. Protein: CASSLQGTNYGYTF.

This rearrangement joins TRBV3-1 (or the pseudogene TRBV3-2) to TRBJ2-3; 9 bases align to TRBD1. With V trimmed by 2 bases and J by 4 bases, 7 bases remained unmatched. This CDR3 spans 16 amino acids. Germline V CDR1 and CDR2: LGHDT, YNNKEL (reference sequence). The CDR3 protein is CASSQTDRGRADTQYF. The CDR3 coding sequence is TGTGCCAGCAGCCAAACGGACAGGGGTCGGGCAGATACGCAGTATTTT.

The chain couples TRBV16 to TRBJ2-1; D ambiguous. This CDR3 contains 15 residues. Per the germline V gene, CDR1 is KGHSY and CDR2 is FQNENV. The V end lost 1 base, the J end lost 6 bases, and 13 bases lay between the germline ends. The CDR3 DNA is TGTGCCAGCAGCCAATGGTCTATATCGGGCAATGAGCAGTTCTTC. Its protein is CASSQWSISGNEQFF.